This T cell receptor (beta chain) was observed in a study of T cell changes during pregnancy in multiple sclerosis. Libraries were prepared by immunoSEQ multiplex PCR; TCRdb keeps only in-frame clonotypes and omits some of them. The repertoire holds 20,000 to 25,000 clones, with 85% to 95% as singletons. The CDR3 has 13 amino acids. Trimming took off 2 bases at V and 7 bases at J, with 6 bases between the two ends. CDR1 MNHEY and CDR2 SVGAGI come from the germline V gene. This receptor was obtained from a female donor with multiple sclerosis, enrolled in a pregnancy study. The specimen comprised CD4+ T cells from peripheral blood mononuclear cells, sampled in the third trimester of pregnancy. This chain connects TRBV6-5 to TRBJ1-6; D is undetermined. As DNA, the CDR3 is TGTGCCAGCAGTTACCGGCGGAATTCACCCCTCCACTTT. Translated, it gives CASSYRRNSPLHF.